What follows are 18 T cell receptor beta chains derived from one specimen sequenced in a study of blood T cell repertoires in COVID-19. The table came from immunoSEQ multiplex PCR; TCRdb's copy has only in-frame clones and leaves some out. The repertoire holds about 220,000 clones, with around 90% as singletons. Sequenced sample: PBMCs or T cells enriched from blood (not recorded which). The receptors come from a woman aged 25 to 39 with acute COVID-19.

The chain carries TRBV19 and TRBJ1-2; weak D call: TRBD1 (5 bases). This CDR3 contains 11 residues. Germline V gives CDR1 LNHDA, CDR2 SQIVND (reference sequence). The ends were cut back, 6 bases at V and 8 bases at J, with 10 bases in the middle. CDR3 residues: CASRGEEGYTF. The DNA of the CDR3 is TGTGCCAGTAGAGGGGAAGAAGGCTACACCTTC. Full variable domain (rest looked up from reference TRBV19 and TRBJ1-2): DGGITQSPKYLFRKEGQNVTLSCEQNLNHDAMYWYRQDPGQGLRLIYYSQIVNDFQKGDIAEGYSVSREKKESFPLTVTSAQKNPTAFYLCASRGEEGYTFGSGTRLTVV.

The V call is TRBV6-6, the J call TRBJ1-2; D is perhaps TRBD1 (6 bases). The CDR3 sequence is 13 residues long. V lost 2 bases, J lost 14 bases, and 18 bases lay in between. The germline CDR1 and CDR2 sequences are MNHNY and SVGAGI (reference sequence). The CDR3, as DNA: TGTGCCAGCAGTTACGAGCAGGGGCGCAGTCTAACCTTC. This sequence encodes CASSYEQGRSLTF.

In this sample, this clone turned up once. The chain couples TRBV19 to TRBJ1-1; no firm D call. The CDR3 spans 13 residues. Germline V gene sequence: CDR1 LNHDA, CDR2 SQIVND (reference sequence). The V end was cut by 7 bases, the J end by 0 bases, with 9 bases between. The CDR3 sequence: CASNLGVNTEAFF. CDR3 coding DNA: TGTGCCAGTAATCTGGGAGTGAACACTGAAGCTTTCTTT.

V usage is TRBV5-1 and J usage is TRBJ2-3; possible D gene TRBD2, 5 bases. Trimming shortened V by 0 bases and J by 2 bases, and 10 bases separated the two germline ends. Germline CDR1 and CDR2: SGHRS and YFSETQ. This CDR3 has 15 residues. Written as DNA, the CDR3 is TGCGCCAGCAGCTTGGTGTCGGGGAACACAGATACGCAGTATTTT. The encoded protein is CASSLVSGNTDTQYF.

This clone was recorded once. In DNA, the CDR3 is TGTGCCAGCAGCCTGAGTCGTGGCTCTGGAAACACCATATATTTT. Its protein is CASSLSRGSGNTIYF. The chain uses TRBV28 and TRBJ1-3; D is ambiguous. V was shortened by 6 bases and J by 0 bases, with 12 bases between the two germline ends. The CDR3 extends over 15 amino acids. Germline V CDR1 and CDR2: MDHEN, SYDVKM.

This sequence joins TRBV7-8 and TRBJ2-1; D is possibly TRBD1 (6 bases). Germline V gene data show CDR1 as SGHVS and CDR2 as FQNEAQ. Trimming shortened V by 10 bases and J by 8 bases, and 12 bases separated the two germline ends. The CDR3 contains 11 residues. In DNA, the CDR3 is TGTGCCACCCTCCACAGGGATGAGCAGTTCTTC. Amino acids: CATLHRDEQFF.

The chain recombines TRBV11-2 with TRBJ2-5; weak D call: TRBD1 (6 bases). With 5 bases removed from V and 4 bases from J, the gap between germline ends came to 11 bases. The germline gives CDR1 SGHAT, CDR2 FQNNGV. This CDR3 contains 13 residues. CDR3 loop: CASSKAGVETQYF. The CDR3 coding sequence is TGTGCCAGCAGCAAGGCAGGGGTAGAGACCCAGTACTTC.

There are a few counts of this clone. The rearrangement uses TRBV5-1 and TRBJ2-1; 11 bases line up with TRBD2. The junction had 11 bases not matched to a gene; V was cut back by 4 bases and J by 5 bases. The CDR3 runs 17 residues. Germline lookup yields CDR1 SGHRS and CDR2 YFSETQ. The CDR3 DNA is TGCGCCAGCAGCCTCTCCAGACTAGCGGGGATTAACAATGAGCAGTTCTTC. Translated, it gives CASSLSRLAGINNEQFF. The complete variable domain, with remaining parts taken from reference TRBV5-1 and TRBJ2-1, reads KAGVTQTPRYLIKTRGQQVTLSCSPISGHRSVSWYQQTPGQGLQFLFEYFSETQRNKGNFPGRFSGRQFSNSRSEMNVSTLELGDSALYLCASSLSRLAGINNEQFFGPGTRLTVL.

V gene TRBV7-2 combines with J gene TRBJ2-2; no definite D call. CDR1 and CDR2 from the germline V gene are SGHTA and FQGNSA. The CDR3 runs 13 residues. V was trimmed by 2 bases and J by 5 bases, leaving 6 bases between them. In DNA, the CDR3 is TGTGCCAGCAGCTTAAGAGTAACCGGGGAGCTGTTTTTT. Translating it yields CASSLRVTGELFF.

The CDR3 DNA follows: TGCGCCAGCAGCTACCTGACAGGGCTGAACACTGAAGCTTTCTTT. Protein product: CASSYLTGLNTEAFF. The chain is built from TRBV5-1 and TRBJ1-1, with 7 bases that match TRBD1. With 3 bases clipped from V and 0 bases from J, the junction kept 5 bases outside the gene matches. Per germline, CDR1 SGHRS and CDR2 YFSETQ. The CDR3 extends over 15 amino acids.

V usage is TRBV6-5 and J usage is TRBJ2-1; perhaps TRBD1 as D (5 bases). Between the trimmed V and J ends, which lost 3 bases and 6 bases, there was a span of 15 bases. Germline loops: CDR1 MNHEY, CDR2 SVGAGI. CDR3 length: 15 amino acids. The CDR3 loop is CASSYRQGTRNEQFF. The CDR3, as DNA: TGTGCCAGCAGTTATCGGCAGGGCACCCGCAATGAGCAGTTCTTC.

J is TRBJ1-2 and V is TRBV2; TRBD1 matches at 8 bases. This CDR3 spans 13 amino acids. Germline V gene lookup returns CDR1 SNHLY and CDR2 FYNNEI. Unmatched junction bases numbered 7, after V lost 6 bases and J lost 7 bases. The CDR3 here is CASSAGGFGGYTF. CDR3 DNA sequence: TGTGCCAGCAGCGCAGGGGGCTTTGGTGGCTACACCTTC.

This chain uses TRBV7-9 with TRBJ1-1; D is perhaps TRBD1 (6 bases). This CDR3 has 16 residues. Deletions cut 1 base from V and 0 bases from J, with 12 bases between. Germline loops: CDR1 SEHNR, CDR2 FQNEAQ (reference sequence). The CDR3 region has the DNA TGTGCCAGCAGCTTAGTTTTAGGGGGAATGAACACTGAAGCTTTCTTT. Its protein product is CASSLVLGGMNTEAFF.

This clone was observed a few times. CDR3 residues: CASSDEGRWGPGELFF. CDR3 coding DNA: TGTGCCAGCAGTGACGAGGGGAGGTGGGGTCCCGGGGAGCTGTTTTTT. This chain connects TRBV25-1 to TRBJ2-2; the D gene is possibly TRBD2 (6 bases). Germline values: CDR1 MGHDK, CDR2 SYGVNS. The CDR3 spans 16 residues. V lost 3 bases, J lost 6 bases, and 17 bases lay in between.

This clone was observed at least ten times. V and J are TRBV6-2 or TRBV6-3 and TRBJ2-3; D remains ambiguous. The CDR3 spans 13 residues. V was trimmed by 5 bases and J by 2 bases, leaving 8 bases between them. Per the germline V gene, CDR1 is MNHEY and CDR2 is SVGEGT. As DNA, the CDR3 is TGTGCCAGCAGTCGAACAGACACAGATACGCAGTATTTT. Its protein product is CASSRTDTDTQYF.

The chain joins TRBV19 to TRBJ1-4, with 10 bases that match TRBD1. Trimming at V came to 3 bases and at J to 5 bases, leaving 3 bases not matched to a gene. Germline CDR1 reads LNHDA; CDR2 reads SQIVND (reference sequence). The CDR3 consists of 15 residues. The CDR3 loop is CASSIKDRGNEKLFF. The CDR3 nucleotides are TGTGCCAGTAGTATCAAGGACAGGGGGAATGAAAAACTGTTTTTT.

The rearrangement uses TRBV5-1 and TRBJ1-1, with no clear D. Germline CDR1 reads SGHRS; CDR2 reads YFSETQ. The CDR3 is made up of 14 amino acids. Trimming stripped 4 bases from V and 2 bases from J, with 12 bases between. CDR3 DNA: TGCGCCAGCAGCGCACAACCCAGAAACACTGAAGCTTTCTTT. Translated: CASSAQPRNTEAFF.

A single count supports this clone. This chain connects TRBV3-1 (or the pseudogene TRBV3-2) to TRBJ2-4; TRBD2 matches 7 bases. The CDR3 loop spans 13 amino acids. Germline CDR1 LGHDT, CDR2 YNNKEL (reference sequence). Trimming removed 1 base from V and 8 bases from J; junction bases left unmatched: 2. The CDR3 loop is CASSQVAGDIQYF. The CDR3 DNA reads TGTGCCAGCAGCCAAGTGGCGGGGGACATTCAGTACTTC.